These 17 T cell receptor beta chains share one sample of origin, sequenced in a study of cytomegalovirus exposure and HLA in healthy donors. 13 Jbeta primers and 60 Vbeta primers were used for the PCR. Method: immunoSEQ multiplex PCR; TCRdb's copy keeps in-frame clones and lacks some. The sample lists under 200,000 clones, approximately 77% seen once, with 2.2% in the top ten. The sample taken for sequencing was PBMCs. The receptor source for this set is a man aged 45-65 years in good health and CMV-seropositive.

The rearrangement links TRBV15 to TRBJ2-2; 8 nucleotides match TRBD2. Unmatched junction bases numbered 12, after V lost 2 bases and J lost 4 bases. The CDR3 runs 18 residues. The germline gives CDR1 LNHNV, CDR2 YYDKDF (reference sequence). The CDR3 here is CATSRLSGGEIGTGELFF. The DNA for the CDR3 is TGTGCCACCAGCAGATTATCGGGAGGGGAGATAGGCACCGGGGAGCTGTTTTTT.

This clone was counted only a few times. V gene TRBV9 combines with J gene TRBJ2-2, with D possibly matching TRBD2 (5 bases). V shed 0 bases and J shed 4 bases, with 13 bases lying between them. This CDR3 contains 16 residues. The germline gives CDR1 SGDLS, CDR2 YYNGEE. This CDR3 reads CASSVATSLSTGELFF. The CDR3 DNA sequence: TGTGCCAGCAGCGTAGCTACTAGTTTGAGCACCGGGGAGCTGTTTTTT. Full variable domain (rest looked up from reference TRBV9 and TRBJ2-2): DSGVTQTPKHLITATGQRVTLRCSPRSGDLSVYWYQQSLDQGLQFLIQYYNGEERAKGNILERFSAQQFPDLHSELNLSSLELGDSALYFCASSVATSLSTGELFFGEGSRLTVL.

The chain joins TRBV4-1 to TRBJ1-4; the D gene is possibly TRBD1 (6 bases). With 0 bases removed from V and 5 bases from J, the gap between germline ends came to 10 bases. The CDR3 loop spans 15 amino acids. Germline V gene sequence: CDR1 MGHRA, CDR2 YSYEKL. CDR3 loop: CASSQDGTRNEKLFF. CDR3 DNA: TGCGCCAGCAGCCAAGACGGGACAAGGAATGAAAAACTGTTTTTT.

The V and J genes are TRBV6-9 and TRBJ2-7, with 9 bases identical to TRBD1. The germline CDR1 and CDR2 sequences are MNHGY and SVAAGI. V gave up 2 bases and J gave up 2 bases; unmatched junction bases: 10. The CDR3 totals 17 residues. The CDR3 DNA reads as TGTGCCAGCAGTTATCACAGGGGGCTTAGTGGAACCTACGAGCAGTACTTC. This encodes CASSYHRGLSGTYEQYF.

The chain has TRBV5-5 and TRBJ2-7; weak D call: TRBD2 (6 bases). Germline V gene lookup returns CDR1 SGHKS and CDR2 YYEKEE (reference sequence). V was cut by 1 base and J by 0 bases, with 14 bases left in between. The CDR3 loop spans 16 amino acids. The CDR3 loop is CASSLRELGGSYEQYF. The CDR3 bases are TGTGCCAGCAGCTTGAGGGAGCTGGGGGGCTCCTACGAGCAGTACTTC.

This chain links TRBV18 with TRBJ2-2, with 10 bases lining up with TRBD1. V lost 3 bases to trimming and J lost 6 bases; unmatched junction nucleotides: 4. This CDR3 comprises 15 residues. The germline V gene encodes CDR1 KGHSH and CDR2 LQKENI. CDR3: CASSPRQGAAGELFF. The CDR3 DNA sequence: TGTGCCAGCTCACCTCGACAGGGGGCCGCCGGGGAGCTGTTTTTT.

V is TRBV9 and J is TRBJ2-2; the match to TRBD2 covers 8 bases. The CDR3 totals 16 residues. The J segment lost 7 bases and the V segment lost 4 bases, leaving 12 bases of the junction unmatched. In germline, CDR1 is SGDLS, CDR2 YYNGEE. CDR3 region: CASSPRLAGFIGELFF. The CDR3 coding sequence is TGTGCCAGCAGCCCACGGCTAGCGGGTTTCATCGGGGAGCTGTTTTTT.

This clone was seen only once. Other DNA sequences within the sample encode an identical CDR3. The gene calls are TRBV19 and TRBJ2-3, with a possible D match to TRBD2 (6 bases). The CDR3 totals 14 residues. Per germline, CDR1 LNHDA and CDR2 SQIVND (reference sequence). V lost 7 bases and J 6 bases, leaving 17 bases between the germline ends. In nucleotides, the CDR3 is TGTGCCAGTACGGCCCTCGGGGGTTGGGATACGCAGTATTTT. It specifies CASTALGGWDTQYF.

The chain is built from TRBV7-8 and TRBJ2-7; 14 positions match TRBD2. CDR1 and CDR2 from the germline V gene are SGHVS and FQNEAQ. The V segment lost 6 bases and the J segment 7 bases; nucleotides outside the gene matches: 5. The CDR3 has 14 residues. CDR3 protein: CASRLTSGGVEQYF. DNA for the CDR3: TGTGCCAGCAGGTTGACTAGCGGGGGGGTGGAGCAGTACTTC.

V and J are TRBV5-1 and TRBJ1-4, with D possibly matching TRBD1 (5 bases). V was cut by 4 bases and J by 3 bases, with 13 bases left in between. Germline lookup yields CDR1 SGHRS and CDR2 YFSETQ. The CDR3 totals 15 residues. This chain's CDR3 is CASSGQGFANEKLFF. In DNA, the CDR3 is TGCGCCAGCAGCGGGCAGGGCTTCGCTAATGAAAAACTGTTTTTT.

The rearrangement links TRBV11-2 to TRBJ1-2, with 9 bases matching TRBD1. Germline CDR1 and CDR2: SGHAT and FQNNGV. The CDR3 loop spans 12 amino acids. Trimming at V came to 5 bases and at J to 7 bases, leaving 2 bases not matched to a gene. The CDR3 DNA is TGTGCCAGCAGCAGGACAGGGGTTGGCTACACCTTC. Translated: CASSRTGVGYTF.

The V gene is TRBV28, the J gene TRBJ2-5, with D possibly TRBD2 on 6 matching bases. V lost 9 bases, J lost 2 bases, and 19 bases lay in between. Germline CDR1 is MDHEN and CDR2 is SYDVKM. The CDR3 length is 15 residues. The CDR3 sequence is CARPTWGDQQETQYF. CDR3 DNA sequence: TGTGCCAGACCGACGTGGGGGGACCAACAAGAGACCCAGTACTTC.

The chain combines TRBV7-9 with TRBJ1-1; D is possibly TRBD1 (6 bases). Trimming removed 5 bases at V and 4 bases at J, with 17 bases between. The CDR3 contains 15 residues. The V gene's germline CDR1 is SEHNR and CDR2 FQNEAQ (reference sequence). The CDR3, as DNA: TGTGCCAGCAGCGGTACTACAGGGTTCGGCACTGAAGCTTTCTTT. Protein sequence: CASSGTTGFGTEAFF. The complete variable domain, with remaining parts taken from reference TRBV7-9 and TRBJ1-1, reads DTGVSQNPRHKITKRGQNVTFRCDPISEHNRLYWYRQTLGQGPEFLTYFQNEAQLEKSRLLSDRFSAERPKGSFSTLEIQRTEQGDSAMYLCASSGTTGFGTEAFFGQGTRLTVV.

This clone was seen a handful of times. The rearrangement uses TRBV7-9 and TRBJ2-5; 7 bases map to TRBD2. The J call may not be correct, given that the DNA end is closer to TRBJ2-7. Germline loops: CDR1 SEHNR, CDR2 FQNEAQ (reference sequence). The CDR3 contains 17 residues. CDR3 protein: CASSLAPSVSGAYEQYF. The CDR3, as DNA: TGTGCCAGCAGCTTAGCGCCCTCCGTGAGCGGGGCCTACGAGCAGTACTTC.

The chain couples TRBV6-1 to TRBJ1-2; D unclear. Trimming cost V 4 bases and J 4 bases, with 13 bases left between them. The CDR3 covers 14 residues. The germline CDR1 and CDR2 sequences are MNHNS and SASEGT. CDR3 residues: CASSATREGYGYTF. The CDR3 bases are TGTGCCAGCAGTGCTACGAGGGAGGGCTATGGCTACACCTTC.

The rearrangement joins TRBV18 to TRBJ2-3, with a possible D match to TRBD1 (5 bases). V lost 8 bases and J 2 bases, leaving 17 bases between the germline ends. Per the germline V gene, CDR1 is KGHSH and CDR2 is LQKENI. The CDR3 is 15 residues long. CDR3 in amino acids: CASEQGAAPTDTQYF. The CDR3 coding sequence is TGTGCCAGCGAACAAGGGGCAGCCCCCACAGATACGCAGTATTTT.

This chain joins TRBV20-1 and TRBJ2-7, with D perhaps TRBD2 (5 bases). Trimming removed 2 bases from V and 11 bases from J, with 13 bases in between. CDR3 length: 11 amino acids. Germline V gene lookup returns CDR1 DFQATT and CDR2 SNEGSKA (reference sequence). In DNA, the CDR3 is TGCAGTGCTAGACGGGGAACACCCGAGTACTTC. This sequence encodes CSARRGTPEYF.